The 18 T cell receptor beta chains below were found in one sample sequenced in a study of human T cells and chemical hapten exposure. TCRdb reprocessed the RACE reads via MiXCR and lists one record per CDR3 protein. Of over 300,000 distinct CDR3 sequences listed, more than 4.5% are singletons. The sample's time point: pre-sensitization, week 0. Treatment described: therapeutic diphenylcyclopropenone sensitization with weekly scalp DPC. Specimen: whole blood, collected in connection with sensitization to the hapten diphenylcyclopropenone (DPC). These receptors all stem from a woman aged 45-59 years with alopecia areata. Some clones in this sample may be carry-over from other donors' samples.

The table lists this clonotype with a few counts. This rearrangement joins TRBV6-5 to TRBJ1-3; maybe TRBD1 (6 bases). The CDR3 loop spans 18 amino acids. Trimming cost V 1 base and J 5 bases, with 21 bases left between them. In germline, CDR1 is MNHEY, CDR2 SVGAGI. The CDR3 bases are TGTGCCAGCAGTTACTACAGCTTTTCGTCAGGGGACAGAAACACCATATATTTT. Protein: CASSYYSFSSGDRNTIYF.

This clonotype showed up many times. The CDR3 DNA follows: TGTGCCAGCACCCTAGCGGGAGGGCCGGATACGCAGTATTTT. Its protein product is CASTLAGGPDTQYF. V gene TRBV7-2 combines with J gene TRBJ2-3; 12 bases are a match to TRBD2. The CDR3 extends over 14 amino acids. The J segment lost 6 bases and the V segment lost 7 bases, leaving 5 bases of the junction unmatched. Looked up from germline, CDR1 is SGHTA and CDR2 is FQGNSA.

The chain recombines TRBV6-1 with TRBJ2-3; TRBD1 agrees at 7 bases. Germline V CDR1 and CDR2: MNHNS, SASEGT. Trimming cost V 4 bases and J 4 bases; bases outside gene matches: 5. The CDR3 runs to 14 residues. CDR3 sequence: CASSGQGQPDTQYF. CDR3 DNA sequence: TGTGCCAGCAGTGGTCAGGGACAGCCAGATACGCAGTATTTT.

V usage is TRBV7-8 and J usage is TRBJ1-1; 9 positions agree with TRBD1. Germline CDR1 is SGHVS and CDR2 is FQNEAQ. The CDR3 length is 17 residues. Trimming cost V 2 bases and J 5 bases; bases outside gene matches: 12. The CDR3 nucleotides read TGTGCCAGCAGCTTAACAACAGGGGGCATCTTAAAAACTGAAGCTTTCTTT. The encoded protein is CASSLTTGGILKTEAFF.

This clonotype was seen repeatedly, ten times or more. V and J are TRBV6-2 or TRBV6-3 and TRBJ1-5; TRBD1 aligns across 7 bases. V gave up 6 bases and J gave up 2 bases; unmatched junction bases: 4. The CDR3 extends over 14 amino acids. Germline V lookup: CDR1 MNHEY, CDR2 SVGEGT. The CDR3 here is CASRPGGGNQPQHF. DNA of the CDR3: TGTGCCAGCAGGCCAGGGGGGGGCAATCAGCCCCAGCATTTT.

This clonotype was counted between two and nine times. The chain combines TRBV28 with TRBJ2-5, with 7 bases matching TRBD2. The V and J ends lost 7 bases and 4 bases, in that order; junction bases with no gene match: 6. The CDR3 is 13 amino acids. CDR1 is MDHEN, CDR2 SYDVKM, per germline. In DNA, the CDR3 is TGTGCCAGCATTCGAGCGGGGAGAGAGACCCAGTACTTC. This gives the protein CASIRAGRETQYF.

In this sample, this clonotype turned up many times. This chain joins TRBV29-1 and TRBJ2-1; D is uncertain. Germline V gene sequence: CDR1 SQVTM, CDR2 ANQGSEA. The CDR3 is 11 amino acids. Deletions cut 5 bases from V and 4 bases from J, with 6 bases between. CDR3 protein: CSVYLYNEQFF. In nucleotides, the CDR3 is TGCAGCGTTTACCTTTACAATGAGCAGTTCTTC.

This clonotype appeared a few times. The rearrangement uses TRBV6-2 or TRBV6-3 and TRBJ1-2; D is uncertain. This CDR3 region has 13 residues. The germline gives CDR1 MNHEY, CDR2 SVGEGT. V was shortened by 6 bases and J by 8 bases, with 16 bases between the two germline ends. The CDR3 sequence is CASRHDGKPGYTF. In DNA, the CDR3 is TGTGCCAGCAGACATGACGGGAAGCCAGGCTACACCTTC.

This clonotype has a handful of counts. The CDR3 loop reads CASSAGTALETQYF. The CDR3 region has the DNA TGTGCCAGCAGCGCGGGGACAGCCTTAGAGACCCAGTACTTC. The chain employs TRBV7-9 and TRBJ2-5; a weak D match, TRBD1 (7 bases). CDR3 length: 14 amino acids. V was pared by 5 bases and J by 4 bases, with 14 bases between. Germline CDR1 SEHNR, CDR2 FQNEAQ (reference sequence). The full variable domain, rest sourced from reference TRBV7-9 and TRBJ2-5, is DTGVSQNPRHKITKRGQNVTFRCDPISEHNRLYWYRQTLGQGPEFLTYFQNEAQLEKSRLLSDRFSAERPKGSFSTLEIQRTEQGDSAMYLCASSAGTALETQYFGPGTRLLVL.

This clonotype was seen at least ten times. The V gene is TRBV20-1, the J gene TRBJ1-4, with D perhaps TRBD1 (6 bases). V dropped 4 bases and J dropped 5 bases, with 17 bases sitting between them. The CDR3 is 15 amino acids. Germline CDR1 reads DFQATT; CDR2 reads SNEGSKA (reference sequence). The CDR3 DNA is TGCAGTGCTAAATTTTGGGAGACAGGCAATGAAAAACTGTTTTTT. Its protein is CSAKFWETGNEKLFF.

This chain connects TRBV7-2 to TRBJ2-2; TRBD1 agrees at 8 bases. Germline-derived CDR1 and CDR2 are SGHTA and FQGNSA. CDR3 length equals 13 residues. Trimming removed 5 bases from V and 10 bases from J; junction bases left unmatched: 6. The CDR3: CASSPDRVAELFF. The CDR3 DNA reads TGTGCCAGCAGCCCGGACAGGGTCGCGGAGCTGTTTTTT. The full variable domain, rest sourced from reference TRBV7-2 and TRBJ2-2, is GAGVSQSPSNKVTEKGKDVELRCDPISGHTALYWYRQSLGQGLEFLIYFQGNSAPDKSGLPSDRFSAERTGGSVSTLTIQRTQQEDSAVYLCASSPDRVAELFFGEGSRLTVL.

The CDR3, as DNA: TGTGCCAGCCTTCGCCACGGAGACAGGGGTTATTCCGAGCAGTACTTC. This codes for CASLRHGDRGYSEQYF. V and J are TRBV7-9 and TRBJ2-7, with 8 bases that match TRBD1. There are 16 residues in the CDR3. CDR1 SEHNR and CDR2 FQNEAQ come from the germline V gene (reference sequence). V shed 8 bases, J shed 6 bases, and the junction held 18 bases outside the gene matches.

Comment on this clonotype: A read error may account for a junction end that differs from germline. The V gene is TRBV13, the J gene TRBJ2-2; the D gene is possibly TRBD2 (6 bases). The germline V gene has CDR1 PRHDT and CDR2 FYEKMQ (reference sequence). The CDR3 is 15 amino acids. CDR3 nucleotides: TGTGCTAGCAGCTTCCGACTAGGTGACACCGGGGAGCTGTTTTTT. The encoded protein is CASSFRLGDTGELFF.

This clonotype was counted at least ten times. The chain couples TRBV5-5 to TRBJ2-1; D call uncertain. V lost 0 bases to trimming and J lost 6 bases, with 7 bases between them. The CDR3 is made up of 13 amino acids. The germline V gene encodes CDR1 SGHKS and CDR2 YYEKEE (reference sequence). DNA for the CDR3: TGTGCCAGCAGCTTGGACCTATCCAATGAGCAGTTCTTC. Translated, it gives CASSLDLSNEQFF.

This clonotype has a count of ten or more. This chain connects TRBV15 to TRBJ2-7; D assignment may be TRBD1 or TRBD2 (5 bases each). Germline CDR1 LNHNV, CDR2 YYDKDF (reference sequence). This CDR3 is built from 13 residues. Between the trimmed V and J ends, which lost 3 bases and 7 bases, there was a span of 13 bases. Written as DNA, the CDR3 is TGTGCCACCAGCAGCACCGGGGCAGGGGAGCAGTACTTC. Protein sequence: CATSSTGAGEQYF.

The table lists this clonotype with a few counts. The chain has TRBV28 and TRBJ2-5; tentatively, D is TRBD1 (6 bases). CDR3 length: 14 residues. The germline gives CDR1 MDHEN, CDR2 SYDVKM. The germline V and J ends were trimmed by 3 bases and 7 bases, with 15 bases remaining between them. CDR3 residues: CASSFSQGIGTQYF. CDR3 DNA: TGTGCCAGCAGTTTTTCACAGGGTATTGGGACCCAGTACTTC.

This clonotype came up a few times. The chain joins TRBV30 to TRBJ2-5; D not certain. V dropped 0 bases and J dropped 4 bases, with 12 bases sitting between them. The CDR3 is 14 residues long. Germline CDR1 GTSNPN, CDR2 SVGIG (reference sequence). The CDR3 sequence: CAWSVSPGGETQYF. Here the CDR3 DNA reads TGTGCCTGGAGTGTAAGTCCGGGCGGAGAGACCCAGTACTTC.

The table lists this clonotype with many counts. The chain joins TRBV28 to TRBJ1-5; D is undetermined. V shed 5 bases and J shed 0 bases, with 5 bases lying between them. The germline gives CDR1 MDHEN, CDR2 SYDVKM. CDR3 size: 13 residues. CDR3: CASSKNSNQPQHF. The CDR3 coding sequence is TGTGCCAGCAGTAAAAATAGCAATCAGCCCCAGCATTTT.